This TCR beta chain was retrieved from a study of T-cell reconstitution after alpha-beta-depleted transplantation in children. Whole-study results and caveats: T-cell counts and diversity were attributed mostly to newly produced T cells one year after transplant. Expanded graft clones, several hundred of them, were reportedly the source of alpha-beta T cells about two months after transplant.

This clonotype was seen ten or more times. The antigen is undetermined. Researchers prepared the TCRbeta library using unique molecular identifiers, the study reports. MiXCR, applied by TCRdb to the PCR reads, yields one record per CDR3 protein. Among over 85,000 distinct CDR3 sequences listed, approximately 6% were seen once. Germline CDR1 and CDR2: SQVTM and ANQGSEA. This CDR3 is 11 amino acids long. The V end was cut by 2 bases, the J end by 2 bases, with 3 bases between. The sequence came from a female patient between 2 and 15 years old who had a stem cell transplant for Fanconi anemia, so the T cells may come from the graft donor. This chain joins TRBV29-1 and TRBJ2-5; D not certain. The specimen comprised PBMCs, mostly from graft donor cells, sampled 60 days after TCRalphabeta/CD19-depleted stem cell transplant. The chain's CDR3 is CSVERQETQYF. CDR3 sequence (DNA): TGCAGCGTTGAAAGGCAAGAGACCCAGTACTTC.